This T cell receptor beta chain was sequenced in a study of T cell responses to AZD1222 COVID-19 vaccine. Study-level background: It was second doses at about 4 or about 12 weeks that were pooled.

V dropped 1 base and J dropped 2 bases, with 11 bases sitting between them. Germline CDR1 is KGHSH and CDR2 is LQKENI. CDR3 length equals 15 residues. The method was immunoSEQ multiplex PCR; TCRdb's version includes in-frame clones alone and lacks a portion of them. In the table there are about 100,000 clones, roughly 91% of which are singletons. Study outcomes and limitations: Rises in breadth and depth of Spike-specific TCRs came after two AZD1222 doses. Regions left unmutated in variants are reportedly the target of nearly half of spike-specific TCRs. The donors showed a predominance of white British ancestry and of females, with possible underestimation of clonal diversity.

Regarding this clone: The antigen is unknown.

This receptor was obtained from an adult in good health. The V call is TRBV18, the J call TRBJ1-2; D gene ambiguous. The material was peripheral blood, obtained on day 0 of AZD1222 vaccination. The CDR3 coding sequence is TGTGCCAGCTCACCACGGGAAGGGTTAAACTATGGCTACACCTTC. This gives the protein CASSPREGLNYGYTF.